The clone carrying this T cell receptor beta chain turned up a few times. As yet, its antigen is unknown. Quantitative barcoded 5'-RACE was used to prepare TCR beta libraries. TCRdb independently ran MiXCR on the 5' RACE reads; one entry per CDR3 protein. Of approximately 400,000 distinct CDR3 sequences in the sample, approximately 17% were seen once. The data stem from a study of CD8 T cells in ankylosing spondylitis. Trimming cost V 3 bases and J 1 base, with 12 bases left between them. The CDR3 runs 15 residues. Germline V lookup: CDR1 MDHEN, CDR2 SYDVKM. General observations from the study: Clones linked to disease were reported to show significant enrichment in matched ankylosing spondylitis synovial fluid. A motif in TCR beta, a set of eight or nine highly homologous variants, appeared characteristic of ankylosing spondylitis blood. CD8+ disease-linked clones were present at relatively low frequencies in blood. Certain motif variants had earlier been reported in reactive arthritis synovial fluid and blood.

Input material: blood, either unsorted or a sorted T cell fraction (not recorded which). The chain combines TRBV28 with TRBJ1-1; D might be TRBD1 (6 bases). The source of this sequence is a male donor with ankylosing spondylitis. CDR3 loop: CASSFHQTGNTEAFF. CDR3 DNA sequence: TGTGCCAGCAGTTTCCATCAGACAGGGAACACTGAAGCTTTCTTT.